This T cell receptor (beta chain) was captured by sequencing in a study of T cells in Graves' hyperthyroidism and ophthalmopathy. Study as a whole: Peripheral blood was drawn at first diagnosis, prior to all treatment.

The sample holds a few counts of this clonotype. Regions amplified from RNA transcripts were the TCR beta CDR3 regions. The TCR CDR3 was amplified in a first-round RT-PCR using the HTBI primer set. TCRdb re-analysed the multiplex PCR reads in MiXCR, keeping a single row per CDR3 protein. The data contain around 380,000 distinct CDR3 sequences, approximately 13% of them seen just once; the ten biggest clones take up roughly 20%. The CDR3 contains 12 residues. V dropped 3 bases and J dropped 9 bases, with 12 bases sitting between them. In germline, CDR1 is KGHSH, CDR2 LQKENI. The sequencing input was blood. This chain links TRBV18 with TRBJ2-7; tentatively, D is TRBD1 or TRBD2 (5 bases each). The receptor was derived from a man aged 25-40 years with Graves' hyperthyroidism that later progressed to Graves' ophthalmopathy. CDR3 sequence (DNA): TGTGCCAGCTCACCGGGACCCGGCGGGCAGTACTTC. It is translated as CASSPGPGGQYF.